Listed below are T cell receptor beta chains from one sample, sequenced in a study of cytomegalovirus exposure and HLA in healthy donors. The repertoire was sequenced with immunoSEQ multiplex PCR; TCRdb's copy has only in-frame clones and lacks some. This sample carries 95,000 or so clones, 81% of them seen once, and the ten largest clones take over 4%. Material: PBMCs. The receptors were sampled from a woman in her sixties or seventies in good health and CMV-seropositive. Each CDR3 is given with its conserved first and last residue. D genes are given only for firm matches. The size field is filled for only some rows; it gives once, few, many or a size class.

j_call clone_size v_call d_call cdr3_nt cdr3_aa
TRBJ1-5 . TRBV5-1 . TGCGCCAGCAGCTTGGGGGGCAGGGTGGATCAGCCCCAGCATTTT CASSLGGRVDQPQHF
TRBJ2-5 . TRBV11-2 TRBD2 TGTGCCAGCAGCCATTTACGGGCAGGAGGACTAGGACAAGAGACCCAGTACTTC CASSHLRAGGLGQETQYF
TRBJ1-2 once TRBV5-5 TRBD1 TGTGCCAGCAGCAGAGACAGGGGGAACTATGGCTACACCTTC CASSRDRGNYGYTF
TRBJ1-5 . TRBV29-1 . TGCAGCGTTGAAGACGGGTTTGGTCAGCCCCAGCATTTT CSVEDGFGQPQHF
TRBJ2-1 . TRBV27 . TGTGCCAGCAGTCCTCAGGGGTCCTACAATGAGCAGTTCTTC CASSPQGSYNEQFF
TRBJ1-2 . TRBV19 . TGTGCCAGTAGGAGCATGGAGGGGAGGACCTATGGCTACACCTTC CASRSMEGRTYGYTF
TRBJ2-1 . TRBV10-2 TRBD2 TGCGCCAGCAGTGAGCATATGACTAGCGCGCCCTACAATGAGCAGTTCTTC CASSEHMTSAPYNEQFF
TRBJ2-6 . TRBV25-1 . TGTGCCAGCAGTGAAAGGGGGGGAGGTGGGGCCAACGTCCTGACTTTC CASSERGGGGANVLTF
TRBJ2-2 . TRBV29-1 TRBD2 TGCAGCGCAAAGGGACTAGCGGGCCCGACGAACACCGGGGAGCTGTTTTTT CSAKGLAGPTNTGELFF
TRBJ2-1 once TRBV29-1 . TGCAGCGCTGACGTTCGGGACTCAAACTACAATGAGCAGTTCTTC CSADVRDSNYNEQFF
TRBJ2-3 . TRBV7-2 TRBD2 TGTGCCAGCTCACGGCCGGGGGGGAGGACAGATACGCAGTATTTT CASSRPGGRTDTQYF
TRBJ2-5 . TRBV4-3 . TGCGCCAGCAGCCAGCGGGACAGTAAGGGGGAGACCCAGTACTTC CASSQRDSKGETQYF
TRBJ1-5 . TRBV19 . TGTGCCAGTACCTCGGGGGGACGAGAAAATCAGCCCCAGCATTTT CASTSGGRENQPQHF
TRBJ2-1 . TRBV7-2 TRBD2 TGTGCCAGCAGCAGGTCCTCTAGCGGGACCTACAATGAGCAGTTCTTC CASSRSSSGTYNEQFF
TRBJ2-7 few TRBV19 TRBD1 TGTGCCAGTAGTATAGGGACAGGCGCGGCCTACGAGCAGTACTTC CASSIGTGAAYEQYF
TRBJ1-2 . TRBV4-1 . TGCGCCAGCAGTCAAACCGAGAACTATGGCTACACCTTC CASSQTENYGYTF
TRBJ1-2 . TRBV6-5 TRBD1 TGTGCCAGCAGTTACTCCTTCCCAGACAGGGGCAATGGCTACACCTTC CASSYSFPDRGNGYTF
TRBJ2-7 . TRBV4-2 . TGTGCCAGCAGCAGTGGGGAGCCGGGCGAGCAGTACTTC CASSSGEPGEQYF
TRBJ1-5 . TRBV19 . TGTGCCAGTAGTATTCCGGGGAGCAATCAGCCCCAGCATTTT CASSIPGSNQPQHF
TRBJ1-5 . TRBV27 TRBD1 TGTGCCAGCAGTCCTAACAGGGGGAATCAGCCCCAGCATTTT CASSPNRGNQPQHF
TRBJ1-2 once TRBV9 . TGTGCCAGCAGCCCGAACTGGGGAGGTGGCTACACCTTC CASSPNWGGGYTF
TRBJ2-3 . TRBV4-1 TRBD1 TGCGCCAGCAGCCATTCCGGGACAGGGAGCACAGATACGCAGTATTTT CASSHSGTGSTDTQYF